These 25 T cell receptor beta chains share one sample of origin, sequenced in a study of OX40 agonist ivuxolimab in advanced cancers. The method was immunoSEQ multiplex PCR; TCRdb's version includes in-frame clones alone and lacks a portion of them. The profile shows about 130,000 clones, 85% to 95% of them singletons. This specimen was CD4+ or CD8+ T cells sorted from blood, taken in a trial of the OX40 agonist ivuxolimab. These TCRs come from an adult with an advanced solid tumor such as melanoma, head and neck, liver or kidney cancer.

V gene TRBV2 combines with J gene TRBJ2-1; possibly TRBD1 for D (6 bases). The V and J ends lost 4 bases and 4 bases respectively, with 17 bases between them. The germline gives CDR1 SNHLY, CDR2 FYNNEI. The CDR3 spans 16 residues. CDR3 coding DNA: TGTGCCAGCAGTGGGAATGACAGGTTTCTTTACAATGAGCAGTTCTTC. Translated: CASSGNDRFLYNEQFF.

The chain is built from TRBV5-1 and TRBJ1-5; D remains unclear. The CDR3 totals 15 residues. Trimming removed 0 bases at V and 3 bases at J, with 10 bases between. Germline V gene sequence: CDR1 SGHRS, CDR2 YFSETQ. Here the CDR3 reads CASSLEGSPNQPQHF. The CDR3 DNA follows: TGCGCCAGCAGCTTGGAGGGCAGTCCCAATCAGCCCCAGCATTTT.

The CDR3 reads CASSAGTQYF. Written as DNA, the CDR3 is TGTGCCAGCAGTGCTGGGACCCAGTACTTC. The rearrangement links TRBV6-1 to TRBJ2-5; unclear D gene. CDR3 length equals 10 residues. The V end lost 4 bases, the J end lost 7 bases, and 4 bases lay between the germline ends. CDR1 and CDR2 from the germline V gene are MNHNS and SASEGT.

A remark on this clone: This specimen includes other DNA sequences encoding the same CDR3. The chain couples TRBV27 to TRBJ1-5; D is uncertain. The germline V gene encodes CDR1 MNHEY and CDR2 SMNVEV (reference sequence). The CDR3 runs to 12 residues. Trimming left V 4 bases short and J 4 bases short, with 5 bases between. The CDR3 loop reads CASSSGNQPQHF. CDR3 in DNA: TGTGCCAGCAGTTCTGGGAATCAGCCCCAGCATTTT.

This clone was counted a single time. The chain uses TRBV7-9 and TRBJ1-1; a weak D match, TRBD1 (6 bases). CDR1 is SEHNR and CDR2 is FQNEAQ in the germline V gene (reference sequence). The ends were cut back, 10 bases at V and 4 bases at J, with 19 bases in the middle. This CDR3 has 14 residues. Here the CDR3 DNA reads TGTGCCACCTCTGGGGCAGGGGTGAGCACTGAAGCTTTCTTT. Translating gives CATSGAGVSTEAFF.

The J gene is TRBJ1-6, the V gene TRBV27, with TRBD1 identical over 7 bases. The CDR3 extends over 17 amino acids. V was clipped by 3 bases and J by 0 bases; unmatched bases: 5. Per germline, CDR1 MNHEY and CDR2 SMNVEV (reference sequence). In DNA, the CDR3 is TGTGCCAGCAGTTTCGACAGGGCAAACTCCTATAATTCACCCCTCCACTTT. This encodes CASSFDRANSYNSPLHF.

The chain recombines TRBV5-4 with TRBJ1-2; perhaps TRBD1 as D (5 bases). The germline V gene has CDR1 SGHNT and CDR2 YYREEE (reference sequence). This CDR3 region has 14 residues. V lost 0 bases and J lost 2, with 8 bases in between. The CDR3 loop reads CASSLAPGNYGYTF. CDR3 nucleotides: TGTGCCAGCAGCTTGGCCCCAGGGAACTATGGCTACACCTTC.

The rearrangement joins TRBV2 to TRBJ2-3, with unresolved D. The length of the CDR3 is 13 residues. Germline lookup yields CDR1 SNHLY and CDR2 FYNNEI. V was clipped by 7 bases and J by 2 bases, with 10 bases between them. DNA for the CDR3: TGTGCCAGCATCCCAGAATCCACAGATACGCAGTATTTT. Encoded protein: CASIPESTDTQYF.

The rearrangement uses TRBV18 and TRBJ1-5; maybe TRBD1 (5 bases). Trimming stripped 4 bases from V and 1 base from J, with 14 bases between. The CDR3 has 16 residues. Germline CDR1 reads KGHSH; CDR2 reads LQKENI. DNA of the CDR3: TGTGCCAGCTCACTAGGGACCCCCGGGAGCAATCAGCCCCAGCATTTT. Translation gives CASSLGTPGSNQPQHF.

The chain couples TRBV18 to TRBJ2-7; D remains ambiguous. This CDR3 is built from 14 residues. Germline assignment: CDR1 KGHSH and CDR2 LQKENI. V dropped 6 bases and J dropped 3 bases, with 15 bases sitting between them. CDR3 loop: CASSPSQSIYEQYF. The CDR3 DNA follows: TGTGCCAGCTCCCCCTCCCAATCTATCTACGAGCAGTACTTC.

The sample holds one count of this clone. V and J are TRBV9 and TRBJ2-3; 7 nucleotides align to TRBD2. Trimming at V came to 4 bases and at J to 0 bases, leaving 5 bases not matched to a gene. This CDR3 comprises 15 residues. Germline lookup yields CDR1 SGDLS and CDR2 YYNGEE. CDR3 DNA sequence: TGTGCCAGCAGCTTACGGGACTACAGCACAGATACGCAGTATTTT. Translation: CASSLRDYSTDTQYF. Together with reference TRBV9 and TRBJ2-3, the CDR3 gives the full variable domain: DSGVTQTPKHLITATGQRVTLRCSPRSGDLSVYWYQQSLDQGLQFLIQYYNGEERAKGNILERFSAQQFPDLHSELNLSSLELGDSALYFCASSLRDYSTDTQYFGPGTRLTVL.

The V call is TRBV18, the J call TRBJ2-3; D tentatively fits TRBD1 or TRBD2 (6 bases each). Germline CDR1 KGHSH, CDR2 LQKENI. V dropped 6 bases and J dropped 6 bases, with 13 bases sitting between them. This CDR3 has 13 residues. This CDR3 is CASSAGGRDTQYF. In nucleotides, the CDR3 is TGTGCCAGCTCGGCCGGGGGCCGGGATACGCAGTATTTT.

V is TRBV28 and J is TRBJ2-1; weak D call: TRBD2 (5 bases). This CDR3 is 13 amino acids long. The germline CDR1 and CDR2 sequences are MDHEN and SYDVKM. Trimming pared 3 bases from V and 4 bases from J, leaving 7 bases between. CDR3: CASSLREYNEQFF. The CDR3 bases are TGTGCCAGCAGTTTGAGGGAGTACAATGAGCAGTTCTTC.

This clone was seen only a few times. The chain is built from TRBV15 and TRBJ1-4; D not resolved. There are 15 residues in the CDR3. Germline V gene data show CDR1 as LNHNV and CDR2 as YYDKDF (reference sequence). V was cut by 0 bases and J by 2 bases, with 7 bases left in between. CDR3 sequence: CATSRDTDTNEKLFF. The CDR3 DNA reads as TGTGCCACCAGCAGAGATACAGACACTAATGAAAAACTGTTTTTT.

The J gene is TRBJ1-2, the V gene TRBV5-6; the match to TRBD1 covers 7 bases. The CDR3 contains 13 residues. The junction had 4 bases not matched to a gene; V was cut back by 4 bases and J by 4 bases. CDR1 is SGHDT and CDR2 is YYEEEE in the germline V gene. The CDR3 DNA reads as TGTGCCAGCAGCCCGGAGGGGGCCTATGGCTACACCTTC. Translation: CASSPEGAYGYTF.

The chain has TRBV28 and TRBJ1-3; D possibly corresponds to TRBD1 (5 bases). Per germline, CDR1 MDHEN and CDR2 SYDVKM. The CDR3 is 15 amino acids. Trimming cost V 1 base and J 4 bases, with 11 bases left between them. CDR3 sequence: CASSLSRGSGNTIYF. The CDR3, as DNA: TGTGCCAGCAGTTTATCGAGGGGATCCGGAAACACCATATATTTT.

This chain links TRBV27 with TRBJ2-1; 8 bases match TRBD1. V shed 2 bases, J shed 7 bases, and the junction held 13 bases outside the gene matches. In germline, CDR1 is MNHEY, CDR2 SMNVEV (reference sequence). The CDR3 is 17 residues long. The CDR3 region has the DNA TGTGCCAGCAGTTTAGCCCTCCTGGCAGGGGGCGCGAATGAGCAGTTCTTC. Translation: CASSLALLAGGANEQFF.

The chain joins TRBV7-8 to TRBJ1-5; D uncertain. Trimming stripped 1 base from V and 3 bases from J, with 13 bases between. CDR3 size: 16 residues. Germline CDR1 and CDR2: SGHVS and FQNEAQ. CDR3 coding DNA: TGTGCCAGCAGCTTAGAAAAGGACCAGATCAATCAGCCCCAGCATTTT. This codes for CASSLEKDQINQPQHF.

This clone showed up just once. V gene TRBV28 combines with J gene TRBJ1-2; 8 bases are a match to TRBD1. Germline V gene lookup returns CDR1 MDHEN and CDR2 SYDVKM. This CDR3 spans 15 amino acids. V gave up 2 bases and J gave up 5 bases; unmatched junction bases: 7. The DNA of the CDR3 is TGTGCCAGCAGTTTACCCGGACAGGGAGATTATGGCTACACCTTC. Protein product: CASSLPGQGDYGYTF.

The rearrangement links TRBV5-1 to TRBJ2-3, with 9 bases lining up with TRBD2. CDR3 length equals 17 residues. Germline lookup yields CDR1 SGHRS and CDR2 YFSETQ. V lost 2 bases, J lost 2 bases, and 9 bases stayed unmatched. The CDR3 spells CASSFPPGTSTTDTQYF. In nucleotides, the CDR3 is TGCGCCAGCAGCTTCCCTCCCGGGACTAGCACCACAGATACGCAGTATTTT.

This clone was seen just once. The genes are TRBV19 and TRBJ1-5; D not certain. The germline CDR1 and CDR2 sequences are LNHDA and SQIVND (reference sequence). The CDR3 sequence is 13 residues long. Trimming shortened V by 5 bases and J by 1 base, and 6 bases separated the two germline ends. In DNA form, the CDR3 reads TGTGCCAGTAGTCTACAGAGCAATCAGCCCCAGCATTTT. This codes for CASSLQSNQPQHF.

The V gene is TRBV9, the J gene TRBJ1-5; D unclear. This CDR3 is 13 amino acids long. CDR1 and CDR2 from the germline V gene are SGDLS and YYNGEE. Trimming shortened V by 4 bases and J by 3 bases, and 8 bases separated the two germline ends. This CDR3 reads CASSTRTNQPQHF. The CDR3 nucleotides are TGTGCCAGCAGCACCCGAACCAATCAGCCCCAGCATTTT.

Here the CDR3 reads CATSRDSGSNYGYTF. In nucleotides, the CDR3 is TGTGCCACCAGTAGGGACAGCGGTTCTAACTATGGCTACACCTTC. V gene TRBV15 combines with J gene TRBJ1-2, with 7 bases fitting TRBD1. There are 15 residues in the CDR3. Germline CDR1 reads LNHNV; CDR2 reads YYDKDF (reference sequence). The V and J ends lost 6 bases and 0 bases, in that order; junction bases with no gene match: 7.

The chain links TRBV28 to TRBJ1-1, with 8 bases fitting TRBD1. The germline gives CDR1 MDHEN, CDR2 SYDVKM. With 5 bases clipped from V and 0 bases from J, the junction kept 8 bases outside the gene matches. CDR3 length: 16 residues. CDR3 protein: CASSAGGAFMNTEAFF. CDR3 bases: TGTGCCAGCAGTGCAGGGGGCGCCTTCATGAACACTGAAGCTTTCTTT.

The CDR3 region has the DNA TGTGCCAGCAGCCCACGGACAGCCTACTCCTACGAGCAGTACTTC. This sequence encodes CASSPRTAYSYEQYF. The chain recombines TRBV11-1 with TRBJ2-7; perhaps TRBD1 as D (6 bases). The ends were cut back, 5 bases at V and 0 bases at J, with 14 bases in the middle. Germline CDR1 SGHAT, CDR2 FQDESV (reference sequence). The CDR3 extends over 15 amino acids.